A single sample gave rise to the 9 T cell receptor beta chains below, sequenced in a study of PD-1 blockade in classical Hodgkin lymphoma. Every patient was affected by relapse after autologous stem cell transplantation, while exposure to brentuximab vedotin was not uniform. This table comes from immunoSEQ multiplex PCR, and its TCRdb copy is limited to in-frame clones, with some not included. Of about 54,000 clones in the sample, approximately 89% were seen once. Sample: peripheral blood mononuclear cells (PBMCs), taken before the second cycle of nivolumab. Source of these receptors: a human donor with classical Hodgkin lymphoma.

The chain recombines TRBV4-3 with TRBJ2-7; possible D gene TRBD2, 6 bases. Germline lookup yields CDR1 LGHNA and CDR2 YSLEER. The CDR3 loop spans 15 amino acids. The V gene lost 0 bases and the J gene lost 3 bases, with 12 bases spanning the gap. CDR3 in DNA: TGCGCCAGCAGCCAAGATAGGAGGGAAAGCTACGAGCAGTACTTC. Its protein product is CASSQDRRESYEQYF.

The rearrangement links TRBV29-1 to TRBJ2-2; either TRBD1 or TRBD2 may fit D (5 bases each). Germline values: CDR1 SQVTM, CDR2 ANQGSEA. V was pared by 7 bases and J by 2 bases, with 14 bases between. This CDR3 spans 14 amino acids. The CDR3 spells CSAWDQKNTGELFF. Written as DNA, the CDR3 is TGCAGCGCTTGGGACCAGAAAAACACCGGGGAGCTGTTTTTT.

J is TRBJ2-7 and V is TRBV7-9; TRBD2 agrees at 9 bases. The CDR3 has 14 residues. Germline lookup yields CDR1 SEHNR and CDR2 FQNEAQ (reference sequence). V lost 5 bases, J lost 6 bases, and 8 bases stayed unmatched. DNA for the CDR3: TGTGCCAGCAGCCACGGGAGCGGGGGGCTCGAGCAGTACTTC. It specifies CASSHGSGGLEQYF.

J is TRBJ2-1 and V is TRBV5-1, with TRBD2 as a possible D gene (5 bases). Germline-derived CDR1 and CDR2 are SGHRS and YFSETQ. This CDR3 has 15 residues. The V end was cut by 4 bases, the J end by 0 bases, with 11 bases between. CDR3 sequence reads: CASSPGGSSYNEQFF. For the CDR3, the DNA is TGCGCCAGCAGCCCCGGAGGAAGCTCCTACAATGAGCAGTTCTTC.

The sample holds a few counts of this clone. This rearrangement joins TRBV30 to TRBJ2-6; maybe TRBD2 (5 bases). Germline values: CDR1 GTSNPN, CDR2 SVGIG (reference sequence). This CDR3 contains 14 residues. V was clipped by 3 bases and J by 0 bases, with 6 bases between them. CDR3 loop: CAWSRDSGANVLTF. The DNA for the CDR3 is TGTGCCTGGAGCCGGGACTCTGGGGCCAACGTCCTGACTTTC.

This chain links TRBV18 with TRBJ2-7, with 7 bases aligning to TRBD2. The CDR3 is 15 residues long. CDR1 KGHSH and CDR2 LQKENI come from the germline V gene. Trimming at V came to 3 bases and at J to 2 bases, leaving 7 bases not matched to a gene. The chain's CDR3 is CASSPSGPNPYEQYF. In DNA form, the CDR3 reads TGTGCCAGCTCACCTAGCGGGCCTAACCCCTACGAGCAGTACTTC.

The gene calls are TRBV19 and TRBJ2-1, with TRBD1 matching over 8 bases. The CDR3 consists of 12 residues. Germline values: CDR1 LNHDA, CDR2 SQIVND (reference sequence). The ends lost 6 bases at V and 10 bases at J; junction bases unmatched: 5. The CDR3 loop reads CASRIQGAEQFF. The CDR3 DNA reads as TGTGCCAGTAGGATCCAGGGGGCGGAGCAGTTCTTC.

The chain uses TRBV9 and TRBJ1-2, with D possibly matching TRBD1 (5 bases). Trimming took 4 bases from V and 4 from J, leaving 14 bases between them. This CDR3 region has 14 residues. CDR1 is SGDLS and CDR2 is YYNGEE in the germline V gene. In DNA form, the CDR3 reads TGTGCCAGCAGCCCTGGGACGGGCGGCTATGGCTACACCTTC. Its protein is CASSPGTGGYGYTF.

CDR3 loop: CASSRTGTGGLETQYF. The CDR3 DNA follows: TGTGCCAGCAGCCGTACCGGGACAGGCGGCTTAGAGACCCAGTACTTC. V usage is TRBV11-2 and J usage is TRBJ2-5; 8 bases line up with TRBD1. This CDR3 comprises 16 residues. Germline assignment: CDR1 SGHAT and CDR2 FQNNGV. J lost 4 bases, V lost 5 bases, and 12 bases had no gene match.